This TCR beta chain was sequenced during a study of blood T cell repertoires in COVID-19. Germline loops: CDR1 LGHDT, CDR2 YNNKEL (reference sequence). With V trimmed by 1 base and J by 1 base, 2 bases remained unmatched. The CDR3 covers 16 residues. Profiled with immunoSEQ multiplex PCR; TCRdb holds only in-frame clones, not every one. This repertoire shows 150,000 to 200,000 clones, 75% to 95% found once; its top ten account for 0.53%. V gene TRBV3-1 (or the pseudogene TRBV3-2) combines with J gene TRBJ2-3; 10 bases are a match to TRBD1. This clonotype was obtained from a man in his fifties or sixties with acute or convalescent COVID-19. Sequencing was done on a sample of peripheral blood. CDR3 region: CASSQAGTGGTDTQYF. CDR3 in DNA: TGTGCCAGCAGCCAAGCGGGGACAGGGGGCACAGATACGCAGTATTTT.